Below, 2 T cell receptor beta chains from the same sample are listed, as sequenced in a study of blood T cell repertoires in COVID-19. This table comes from immunoSEQ multiplex PCR, and its TCRdb copy is limited to in-frame clones, with some not included. The sample yields 85,000 to 100,000 clones, around nine tenths seen once. The material sequenced was peripheral blood. These receptors all come from a man in his fifties with COVID-19, enrolled during active disease.

V gene TRBV30 combines with J gene TRBJ1-2; 8 positions match TRBD1. The CDR3 is made up of 12 amino acids. Germline V gene lookup returns CDR1 GTSNPN and CDR2 SVGIG (reference sequence). V shed 8 bases, J shed 8 bases, and the junction held 10 bases outside the gene matches. The CDR3 sequence: CAAKGWDRGYTF. The DNA of the CDR3 is TGTGCCGCTAAAGGTTGGGACAGGGGCTACACCTTC.

The rearrangement links TRBV10-3 to TRBJ1-3; the D is unclear. The V gene lost 2 bases and the J gene lost 13 bases, with 24 bases spanning the gap. Per germline, CDR1 ENHRY and CDR2 SYGVKD. This CDR3 spans 16 amino acids. The CDR3 sequence: CAISERNPGPSTPIYF. CDR3 coding DNA: TGTGCCATCAGTGAGCGCAACCCGGGTCCCAGTACACCAATATATTTT.